Presented here are 9 T cell receptor beta chains from one specimen sequenced in a study of blood T cell repertoires in COVID-19. Data came from immunoSEQ multiplex PCR; TCRdb stores just in-frame clones and leaves some out. Of some 370,000 clones listed, nearly 90% were seen once; the top ten hold around 7%. The sample was peripheral blood. The receptors originated from a man younger than 30 with active or convalescent COVID-19.

V usage is TRBV9 and J usage is TRBJ1-1; the match to TRBD1 covers 7 bases. The germline V gene has CDR1 SGDLS and CDR2 YYNGEE. V shed 0 bases, J shed 5 bases, and the junction held 7 bases outside the gene matches. This CDR3 spans 15 amino acids. CDR3 nucleotide sequence: TGTGCCAGCAGCGTAGGGAGACAGGGAAGGACTGAAGCTTTCTTT. Encoded protein: CASSVGRQGRTEAFF.

The V call is TRBV6-5, the J call TRBJ2-1, with D tentatively TRBD2 (7 bases). Per the germline V gene, CDR1 is MNHEY and CDR2 is SVGAGI. V lost 6 bases, J lost 4 bases, and 13 bases lay in between. The CDR3 sequence is 14 residues long. CDR3 residues: CASRIEGGYNEQFF. CDR3 nucleotide sequence: TGTGCCAGCAGAATCGAGGGGGGGTACAATGAGCAGTTCTTC.

This sequence joins TRBV4-3 and TRBJ1-2; 7 bases match TRBD1. Germline-derived CDR1 and CDR2 are LGHNA and YSLEER. V lost 8 bases and J lost 1; bases outside the gene matches: 10. This CDR3 is 15 amino acids long. CDR3 residues: CASSPGTADNYGYTF. Written as DNA, the CDR3 is TGCGCCAGCTCCCCCGGGACAGCGGATAACTATGGCTACACCTTC.

The chain joins TRBV7-2 to TRBJ1-5, with TRBD1 as a possible D gene (6 bases). Germline CDR1 is SGHTA and CDR2 is FQGNSA. The CDR3 sequence is 18 residues long. The V and J ends lost 5 bases and 6 bases respectively, with 26 bases between them. CDR3 residues: CASSPLPLTGGTSQPQHF. CDR3 nucleotide sequence: TGTGCCAGCAGCCCCCTCCCCTTGACAGGCGGCACAAGTCAGCCCCAGCATTTT.

The chain employs TRBV6-6 and TRBJ2-1; TRBD1 matches 9 bases. The V segment lost 5 bases and the J segment 4 bases; nucleotides outside the gene matches: 0. Looked up from germline, CDR1 is MNHNY and CDR2 is SVGAGI (reference sequence). The CDR3 is 13 amino acids. DNA of the CDR3: TGTGCCAGCAGTGGGACAGGGTACAATGAGCAGTTCTTC. This codes for CASSGTGYNEQFF.

The chain recombines TRBV9 with TRBJ2-7, with TRBD1 as a possible D gene (6 bases). Germline V gene sequence: CDR1 SGDLS, CDR2 YYNGEE. The ends were cut back, 0 bases at V and 2 bases at J, with 12 bases in the middle. The CDR3 has 15 residues. The CDR3 DNA reads TGTGCCAGCAGCGTAGGTACAGGGCCAACCTACGAGCAGTACTTC. It is translated as CASSVGTGPTYEQYF.

The V gene is TRBV4-3, the J gene TRBJ1-1, with D tentatively TRBD1 (6 bases). CDR3 length: 13 residues. Germline CDR1 LGHNA, CDR2 YSLEER. The V and J ends lost 2 bases and 4 bases respectively, with 8 bases between them. The CDR3 sequence is CASSQLGATEAFF. CDR3 DNA: TGCGCCAGCAGCCAATTGGGGGCCACTGAAGCTTTCTTT.

V usage is TRBV6-5 and J usage is TRBJ1-6; D ambiguous. V lost 8 bases to trimming and J lost 8 bases, with 13 bases between them. The CDR3 sequence is 13 residues long. Germline V gives CDR1 MNHEY, CDR2 SVGAGI. CDR3 protein: CASSPTPYSPLHF. CDR3 DNA: TGTGCCAGCTCGCCTACGCCCTATTCACCCCTCCACTTT.

The V gene is TRBV2, the J gene TRBJ1-5; D is undetermined. Between the trimmed V and J ends, which lost 8 bases and 3 bases, there was a span of 17 bases. Germline CDR1 is SNHLY and CDR2 is FYNNEI. The CDR3 runs to 15 residues. CDR3 sequence (DNA): TGTGCCAGCGGTTTCGCTAGGAGTAACAATCAGCCCCAGCATTTT. Translating gives CASGFARSNNQPQHF.